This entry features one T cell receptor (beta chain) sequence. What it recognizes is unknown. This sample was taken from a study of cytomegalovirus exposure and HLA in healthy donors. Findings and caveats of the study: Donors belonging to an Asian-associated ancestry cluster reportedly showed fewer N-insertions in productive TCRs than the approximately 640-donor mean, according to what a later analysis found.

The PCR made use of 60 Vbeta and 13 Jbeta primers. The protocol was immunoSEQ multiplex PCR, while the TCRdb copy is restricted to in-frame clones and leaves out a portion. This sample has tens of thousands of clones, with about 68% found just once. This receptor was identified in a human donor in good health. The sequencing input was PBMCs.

The CDR3 region has the DNA TGCGCCAGCAGCCCGTCAAGTCAGGGCAATTCACCCCTCCACTTT. It codes for CASSPSSQGNSPLHF. The chain is built from TRBV5-1 and TRBJ1-6; the D gene is possibly TRBD1 (5 bases). V gave up 4 bases and J gave up 7 bases, with 15 bases separating them. CDR3 length equals 15 residues. Looked up from germline, CDR1 is SGHRS and CDR2 is YFSETQ.